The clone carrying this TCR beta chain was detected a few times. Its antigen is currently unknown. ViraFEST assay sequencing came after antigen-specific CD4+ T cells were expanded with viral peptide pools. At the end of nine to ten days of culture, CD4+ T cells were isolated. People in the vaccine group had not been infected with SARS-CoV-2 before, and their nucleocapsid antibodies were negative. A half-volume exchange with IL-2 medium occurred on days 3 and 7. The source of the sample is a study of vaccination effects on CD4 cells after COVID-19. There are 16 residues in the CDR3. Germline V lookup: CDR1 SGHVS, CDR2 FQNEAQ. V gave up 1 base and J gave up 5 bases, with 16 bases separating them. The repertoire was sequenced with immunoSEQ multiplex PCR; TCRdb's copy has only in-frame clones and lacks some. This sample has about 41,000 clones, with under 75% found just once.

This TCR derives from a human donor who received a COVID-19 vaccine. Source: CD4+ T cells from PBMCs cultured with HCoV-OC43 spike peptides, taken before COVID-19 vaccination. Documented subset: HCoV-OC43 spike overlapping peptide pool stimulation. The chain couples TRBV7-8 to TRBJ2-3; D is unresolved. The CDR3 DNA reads TGTGCCAGCAGCTTAGAGCCCCGTTTAGTGGTAGATACGCAGTATTTT. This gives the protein CASSLEPRLVVDTQYF.